The source of this T cell receptor beta chain is a study of blood T cell repertoires in COVID-19. Per the authors' pipeline: Amplification with reference gene primers provided the estimates of nucleated cell counts. TCRdb's copy holds only in-frame clones and misses some; the assay was immunoSEQ multiplex PCR. The D gene and trimming were derived from the DNA, and the V and J assignments and clone size from that table. The profile shows around 140,000 clones, 88% of them singletons. The CDR3 runs to 11 residues. Germline-derived CDR1 and CDR2 are SGHRS and YFSETQ. Trimming took off 7 bases at V and 2 bases at J, with 7 bases between the two ends.

Sequenced: peripheral blood. The receptor was derived from a man aged 65 to 85 with active COVID-19. The rearrangement joins TRBV5-1 to TRBJ2-7; maybe TRBD2 (5 bases). The DNA for the CDR3 is TGCGCCAGCGCCGGGACCTACGAGCAGTACTTC. Translated, it gives CASAGTYEQYF.